Following are 9 T cell receptor beta chains from one sample sequenced in a study of cytomegalovirus exposure and HLA in healthy donors. PCR employed 60 Vbeta and 13 Jbeta primers. Sequencing was performed with immunoSEQ multiplex PCR; in TCRdb, only in-frame clones are kept and a portion is missing. Of about 65,000 clones listed, approximately 82% are singletons. Input material: PBMCs. The receptors shown here come from a girl between 10 and 17 years old in good health and CMV-seropositive.

This rearrangement joins TRBV15 to TRBJ2-7, with 8 bases aligning to TRBD1. From germline, CDR1 is LNHNV and CDR2 YYDKDF (reference sequence). Trimming at V came to 5 bases and at J to 2 bases, leaving 5 bases not matched to a gene. The CDR3 is 14 amino acids. CDR3 residues: CATSAGQGAYEQYF. CDR3 nucleotide sequence: TGTGCCACCAGCGCCGGACAGGGCGCCTACGAGCAGTACTTC.

This chain connects TRBV4-3 to TRBJ2-7; D not resolved. The length of the CDR3 is 14 residues. Germline CDR1 is LGHNA and CDR2 is YSLEER. Trimming shortened V by 0 bases and J by 3 bases, and 9 bases separated the two germline ends. The CDR3 sequence is CASSQEMHYYEQYF. The CDR3 DNA reads TGCGCCAGCAGCCAAGAGATGCACTACTACGAGCAGTACTTC.

The chain links TRBV30 to TRBJ2-7; D gene ambiguous. CDR1 and CDR2 from the germline V gene are GTSNPN and SVGIG (reference sequence). This CDR3 contains 12 residues. V lost 2 bases, J lost 2 bases, and 7 bases lay in between. CDR3 protein: CAWSPVAYEQYF. As DNA, the CDR3 is TGTGCCTGGAGTCCCGTCGCCTACGAGCAGTACTTC.

This clone was detected a few times. The V call is TRBV29-1, the J call TRBJ2-2, with D tentatively TRBD1 (5 bases). Trimming took off 5 bases at V and 4 bases at J, with 11 bases between the two ends. The CDR3 loop spans 13 amino acids. Germline V gene data show CDR1 as SQVTM and CDR2 as ANQGSEA. This chain's CDR3 is CSVQQGGTGELFF. The CDR3 bases are TGCAGCGTTCAGCAGGGCGGCACCGGGGAGCTGTTTTTT.

This clone has just a few counts. V gene TRBV4-1 combines with J gene TRBJ2-1, with TRBD2 matching 7 bases. Germline V gene sequence: CDR1 MGHRA, CDR2 YSYEKL. This CDR3 has 16 residues. J gave up 6 bases and V 2 bases, and 10 bases lay outside the gene matches. The CDR3 loop reads CASSQPTGTNPNEQFF. For the CDR3, the DNA is TGCGCCAGCAGCCAACCGACCGGGACTAATCCCAATGAGCAGTTCTTC.

The chain is built from TRBV29-1 and TRBJ2-3, with 7 positions matching TRBD1. Unmatched junction bases numbered 13, after V lost 8 bases and J lost 5 bases. Germline loops: CDR1 SQVTM, CDR2 ANQGSEA. This CDR3 comprises 14 residues. CDR3 nucleotide sequence: TGCAGCCACATGATGAGGGGGCTTGAAGATACGCAGTATTTT. Translated, it gives CSHMMRGLEDTQYF.

The V call is TRBV2, the J call TRBJ2-7; 7 bases align to TRBD1. CDR1 and CDR2 (germline): SNHLY, FYNNEI. CDR3 length: 14 residues. V was clipped by 6 bases and J by 1 base; unmatched bases: 6. CDR3 residues: CASRPGQVSYEQYF. In nucleotides, the CDR3 is TGTGCCAGCAGACCCGGACAGGTTTCCTACGAGCAGTACTTC.

The chain links TRBV12-5 to TRBJ1-1, with 9 bases that match TRBD1. The CDR3 loop spans 13 amino acids. V was clipped by 6 bases and J by 3 bases; unmatched bases: 2. Looked up from germline, CDR1 is LGHNT and CDR2 is FRNRAP. CDR3 loop: CASGWTGDTEAFF. The CDR3 nucleotides are TGTGCTAGTGGATGGACAGGGGACACTGAAGCTTTCTTT.

This clone was recorded a few times. The chain combines TRBV6-1 with TRBJ1-5; D gene unclear. This CDR3 is built from 15 residues. Germline-derived CDR1 and CDR2 are MNHNS and SASEGT. The V end lost 6 bases, the J end lost 5 bases, and 17 bases lay between the germline ends. CDR3: CASRFELSEDQPQHF. In nucleotides, the CDR3 is TGTGCCAGCAGATTTGAACTTTCCGAGGATCAGCCCCAGCATTTT.